This TCR beta chain was identified during a study of CD8 T cells in Susac syndrome. V was cut by 0 bases and J by 9 bases, with 9 bases left in between. The germline V gene has CDR1 LGHDT and CDR2 YNNKEL (reference sequence). The CDR3 is made up of 13 amino acids. An input of roughly 0.45 to 1 ug of RNA was subjected to reverse transcription using random hexamers. TCRdb independently ran MiXCR on the immunoSEQ multiplex PCR reads; one entry per CDR3 protein. Of about 210,000 distinct CDR3 sequences listed, roughly 96% are singletons. Peripheral blood CD8+ and CD4+ T cells were profiled by TCR beta sequencing.

The sequenced sample consisted of CD4+ T cells from PBMCs. The rearrangement links TRBV3-1 to TRBJ2-1; perhaps TRBD2 as D (5 bases). The clonotype originates from a human donor with multiple sclerosis. The CDR3 protein is CASSQDPAGEQFF. Written as DNA, the CDR3 is TGTGCCAGCAGCCAAGATCCCGCGGGTGAGCAGTTCTTC.